The 3 T cell receptor beta chains below were found in one sample sequenced in a study of blood T cell repertoires in COVID-19. The assay was immunoSEQ multiplex PCR, and TCRdb's table has in-frame clones only and misses some. Of roughly 120,000 clones detected, 85% appear once; the ten largest clones hold under 13%. Sequencing was performed on peripheral blood. The receptors derive from a man aged 80 or over with acute or convalescent COVID-19.

This chain joins TRBV19 and TRBJ1-5; the match to TRBD1 covers 7 bases. Germline assignment: CDR1 LNHDA and CDR2 SQIVND (reference sequence). CDR3 length: 15 amino acids. J gave up 2 bases and V 6 bases, and 7 bases lay outside the gene matches. The CDR3 spells CASSLGQAGNQPQHF. The DNA of the CDR3 is TGTGCCAGTAGCCTCGGACAGGCCGGCAATCAGCCCCAGCATTTT.

This rearrangement joins TRBV24-1 to TRBJ2-1; TRBD1 matches at 9 bases. CDR3 size: 16 residues. From germline, CDR1 is KGHDR and CDR2 SFDVKD. With 2 bases clipped from V and 1 base from J, the junction kept 2 bases outside the gene matches. CDR3 protein: CATSDSQGASYNEQFF. The CDR3 DNA sequence: TGTGCCACCAGTGATTCACAGGGGGCGTCCTACAATGAGCAGTTCTTC.

The chain links TRBV7-2 to TRBJ1-3; 7 bases match TRBD1. The CDR3 is 16 amino acids. The trim removed 5 bases at V and 4 bases at J, leaving 11 bases unmatched. Germline V gene sequence: CDR1 SGHTA, CDR2 FQGNSA. The CDR3 nucleotides are TGTGCCAGCAGCCTAAACCCGACAGGGTACGGAAACACCATATATTTT. Translation: CASSLNPTGYGNTIYF.